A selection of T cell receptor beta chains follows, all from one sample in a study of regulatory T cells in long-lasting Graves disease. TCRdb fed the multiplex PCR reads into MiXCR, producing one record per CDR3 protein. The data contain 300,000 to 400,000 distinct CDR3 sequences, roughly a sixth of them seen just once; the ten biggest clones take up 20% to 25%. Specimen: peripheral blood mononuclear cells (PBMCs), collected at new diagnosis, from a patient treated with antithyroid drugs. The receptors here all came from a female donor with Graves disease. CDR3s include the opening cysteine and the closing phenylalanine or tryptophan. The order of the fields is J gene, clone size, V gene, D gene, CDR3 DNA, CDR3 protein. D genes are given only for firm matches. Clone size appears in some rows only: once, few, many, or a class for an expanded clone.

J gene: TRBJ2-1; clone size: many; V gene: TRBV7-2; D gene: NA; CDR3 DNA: TGTGCCAGCAGCTTAGCGGCACCACAAACATACAATGAGCAGTTCTTC; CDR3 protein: CASSLAAPQTYNEQFF
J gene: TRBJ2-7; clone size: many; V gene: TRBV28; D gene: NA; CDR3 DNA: TGTGCCAGCAGCTCCCCAAGCTCCTACGAGCAGTACTTC; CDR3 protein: CASSSPSSYEQYF
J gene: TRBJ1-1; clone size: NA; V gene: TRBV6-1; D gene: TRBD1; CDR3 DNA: TGTGCCAGCACCTTAAACAGACAGGGCGGAACTGAAGCTTTCTTT; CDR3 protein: CASTLNRQGGTEAFF
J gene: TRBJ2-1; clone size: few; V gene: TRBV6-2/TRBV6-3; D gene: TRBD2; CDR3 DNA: TGTGCCAGCAGTTACTCGGTTGGACTAGCGACGAACAATGAGCAGTTCTTC; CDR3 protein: CASSYSVGLATNNEQFF
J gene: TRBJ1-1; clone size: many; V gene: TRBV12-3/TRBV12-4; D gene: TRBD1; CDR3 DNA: TGTGCCAGCATCACACACGGACAGGGGCGTAACACTGAAGCTTTCTTT; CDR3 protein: CASITHGQGRNTEAFF
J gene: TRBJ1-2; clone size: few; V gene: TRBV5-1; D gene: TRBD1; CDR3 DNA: TGCGCCAGCAGCGGAATCCCGGGACAGGGTGACGGCTACACCTTC; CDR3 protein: CASSGIPGQGDGYTF
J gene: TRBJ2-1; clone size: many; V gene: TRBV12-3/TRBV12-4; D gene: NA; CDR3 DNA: TGTGCCAGCAGCCCGCGCCCAGGGCAGTTCTTC; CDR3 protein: CASSPRPGQFF
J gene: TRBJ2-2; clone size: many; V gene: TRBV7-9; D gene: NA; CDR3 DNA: TGTGCCAGCAGCTTCGGGACTCTCGCCGGGGAGCTGTTTTTT; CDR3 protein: CASSFGTLAGELFF
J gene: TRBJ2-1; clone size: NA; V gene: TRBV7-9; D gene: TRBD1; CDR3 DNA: TGTGCCAGCAGCTCACCGGGACAGTACAATGAGCAGTTCTTC; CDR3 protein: CASSSPGQYNEQFF
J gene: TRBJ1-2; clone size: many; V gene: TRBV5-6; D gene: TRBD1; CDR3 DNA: TGTGCCAGCAGCTGGGGACAGGGGGCGAATGGCTACACCTTC; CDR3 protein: CASSWGQGANGYTF
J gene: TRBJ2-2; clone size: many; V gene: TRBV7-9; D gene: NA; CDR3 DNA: TGTGCCAGCAGCCCAAAGTACTTCGGACAGACGAACACCGGGGAGCTGTTTTTT; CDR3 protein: CASSPKYFGQTNTGELFF
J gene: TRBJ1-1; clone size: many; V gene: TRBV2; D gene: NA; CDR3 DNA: TGTGCCAGCAGTGAAGCGGGGGGCTATAACACTGAAGCTTTCTTT; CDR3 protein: CASSEAGGYNTEAFF
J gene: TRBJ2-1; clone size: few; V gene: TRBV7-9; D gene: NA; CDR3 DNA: TGTGCCAGCAGCCTCCAGTTCGGGTCCGAGGGAGGATCTGAGCAGTTCTTC; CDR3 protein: CASSLQFGSEGGSEQFF
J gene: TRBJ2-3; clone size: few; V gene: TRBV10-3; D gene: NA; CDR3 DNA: TGTGCCATCAGTGAGTTATCTAGCACAGATACGCAGTATTTT; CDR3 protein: CAISELSSTDTQYF
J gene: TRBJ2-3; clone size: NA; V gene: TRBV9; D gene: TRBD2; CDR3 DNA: TGTGCCAGCAGCGAGACACCGGGACTAGCGGGAGTGGGAGATACGCAGTATTTT; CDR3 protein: CASSETPGLAGVGDTQYF
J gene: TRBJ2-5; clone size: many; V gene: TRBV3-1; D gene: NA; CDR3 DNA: TGTGCCAGCAGCCAAGATTCCGGGGTGGGGGAGACCCAGTACTTC; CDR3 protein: CASSQDSGVGETQYF
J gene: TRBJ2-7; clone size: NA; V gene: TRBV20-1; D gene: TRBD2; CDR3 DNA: TGCAGTGCTAGGGTGAGGACTAGCGCGACCTACGAGCAGTACTTC; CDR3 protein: CSARVRTSATYEQYF
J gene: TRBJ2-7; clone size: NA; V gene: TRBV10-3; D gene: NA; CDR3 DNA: TGTGCCATCAGGAAGGGGACCTACTACGAGCAGTACTTC; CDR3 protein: CAIRKGTYYEQYF
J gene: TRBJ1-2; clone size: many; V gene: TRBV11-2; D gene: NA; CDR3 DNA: TGTGCCAGCAGCTTCGGACGGCTTCTCAACTATGGCTACACCTTC; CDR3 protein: CASSFGRLLNYGYTF
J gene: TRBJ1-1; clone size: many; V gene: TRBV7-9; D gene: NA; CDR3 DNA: TGTGCCAGCAGCACCCCAGGAGGTGCAGTTAACACTGAAGCTTTCTTT; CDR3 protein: CASSTPGGAVNTEAFF
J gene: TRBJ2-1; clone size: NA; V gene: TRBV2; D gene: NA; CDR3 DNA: TGTGCCAGCAGGGTGGATCCCAAGGATGAGCAGTTCTTC; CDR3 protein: CASRVDPKDEQFF
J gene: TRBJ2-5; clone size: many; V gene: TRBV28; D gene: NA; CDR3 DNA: TGTGCCAGCAGCCCTGAACGCGGATCTGAAGAGACCCAGTACTTC; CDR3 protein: CASSPERGSEETQYF
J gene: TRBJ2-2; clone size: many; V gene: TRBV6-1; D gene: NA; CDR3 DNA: TGTGCCACCAAACGACTAGTTTCGACGGGCGGGGAGCTGTTTTTT; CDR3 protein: CATKRLVSTGGELFF
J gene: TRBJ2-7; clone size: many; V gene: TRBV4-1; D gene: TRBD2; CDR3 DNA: TGCGCCAGCAGCCAAGAACCTAGCGGAGCCGACTCCTACGAGCAGTACTTC; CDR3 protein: CASSQEPSGADSYEQYF
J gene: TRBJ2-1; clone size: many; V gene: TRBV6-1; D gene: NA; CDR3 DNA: TGTGCCAGCAGTCCCTTTCTGATCTCGGAGCAGTTCTTC; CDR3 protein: CASSPFLISEQFF
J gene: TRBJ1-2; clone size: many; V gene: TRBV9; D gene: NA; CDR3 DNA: TGTGCCAGCAGCACTCAGCGGACGGATTATGGCTACACCTTC; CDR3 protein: CASSTQRTDYGYTF
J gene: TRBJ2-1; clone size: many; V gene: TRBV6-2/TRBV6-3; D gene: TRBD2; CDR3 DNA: TGTGCCAGCAATACCGGGCGGGAGGGAATCAATGAGCAGTTCTTC; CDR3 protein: CASNTGREGINEQFF
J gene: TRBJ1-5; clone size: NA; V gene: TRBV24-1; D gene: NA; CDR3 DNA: TGTGCCACCAGCGCCAGGGCGGGCGATCAGCCCCAGCATTTT; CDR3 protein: CATSARAGDQPQHF
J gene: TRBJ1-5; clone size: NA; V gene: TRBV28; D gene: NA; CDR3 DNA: TGTGCCAGCAGTTGGACATATAGCAATCAGCCCCAGCATTTT; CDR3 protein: CASSWTYSNQPQHF
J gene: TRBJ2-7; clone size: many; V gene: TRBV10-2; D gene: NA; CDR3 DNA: TGCGCCAGCAGTGAGACGGACTGGGAGCAGTACTTC; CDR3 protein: CASSETDWEQYF
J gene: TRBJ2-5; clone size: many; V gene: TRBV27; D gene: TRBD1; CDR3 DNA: TGTGCCAGCAGCGCCCGACTACCCGACAGGGGGCGATGGGAGACCCAGTACTTC; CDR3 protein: CASSARLPDRGRWETQYF
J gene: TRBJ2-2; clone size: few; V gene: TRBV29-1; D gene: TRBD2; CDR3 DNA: TGCAGCGGCAGGACTAGCGGGAGAACCGGGGAGCTGTTTTTT; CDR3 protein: CSGRTSGRTGELFF
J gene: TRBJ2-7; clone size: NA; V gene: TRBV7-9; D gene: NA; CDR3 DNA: TGTGCCAGCAGCTCAAGTAGACTATGGACCTACGAGCAGTACTTC; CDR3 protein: CASSSSRLWTYEQYF
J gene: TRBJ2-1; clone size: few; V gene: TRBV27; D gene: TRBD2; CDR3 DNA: TGTGCCAGCAGTTTAATGGCTAGCGGGCTTAACAATGAGCAGTTCTTC; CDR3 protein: CASSLMASGLNNEQFF
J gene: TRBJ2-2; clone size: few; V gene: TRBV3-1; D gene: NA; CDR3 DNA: TGTGCCAGCAGCCAAAGGGGCGTAGGGACCGGGGAGCTGTTTTTT; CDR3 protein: CASSQRGVGTGELFF
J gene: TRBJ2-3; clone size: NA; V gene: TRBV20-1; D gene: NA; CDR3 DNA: TGCAGTGCCACGAGCGGGTTCACAGATACGCAGTATTTT; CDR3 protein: CSATSGFTDTQYF
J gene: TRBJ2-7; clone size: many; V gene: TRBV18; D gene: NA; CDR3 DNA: TGTGCCAGCTCCTCAACATGGGAGCCATACGAGCAGTACTTC; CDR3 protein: CASSSTWEPYEQYF
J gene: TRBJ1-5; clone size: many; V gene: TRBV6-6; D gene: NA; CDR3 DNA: TGTGCCAGCAGTTACTCGGGGGCTGGGGGCAATCAGCCCCAGCATTTT; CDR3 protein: CASSYSGAGGNQPQHF
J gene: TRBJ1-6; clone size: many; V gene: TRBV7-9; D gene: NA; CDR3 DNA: TGTGCCAGCAGCTTCTATGCAGATTCACCCCTCCACTTT; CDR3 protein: CASSFYADSPLHF
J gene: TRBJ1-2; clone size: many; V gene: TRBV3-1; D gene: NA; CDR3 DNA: TGTGCCAGCAGCCAAGCCGGGGGAGGAAGGAATGGCTACACCTTC; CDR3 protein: CASSQAGGGRNGYTF
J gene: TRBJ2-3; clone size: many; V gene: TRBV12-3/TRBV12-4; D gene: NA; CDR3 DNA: TGTGCCAGCAGTTTATCCATCACAGATACGCAGTATTTT; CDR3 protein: CASSLSITDTQYF
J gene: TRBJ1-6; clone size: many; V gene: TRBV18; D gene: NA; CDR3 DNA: TGTGCCAGCTCGCCGGACGGAAATTCACCCCTCCACTTT; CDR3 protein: CASSPDGNSPLHF
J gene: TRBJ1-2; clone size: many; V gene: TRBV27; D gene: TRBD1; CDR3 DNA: TGTGCCAGCAGTTCCTACAGGGGTGGCTACACCTTC; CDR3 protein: CASSSYRGGYTF
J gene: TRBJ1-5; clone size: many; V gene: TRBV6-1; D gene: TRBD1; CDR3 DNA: TGTGCCAGCAGTCCACAGGGGTGGGAGCCCCAGCATTTT; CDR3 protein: CASSPQGWEPQHF
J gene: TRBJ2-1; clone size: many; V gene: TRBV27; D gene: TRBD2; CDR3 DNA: TGTGCCAGCAGTTTGGCTAGCGGATACAATGAGCAGTTCTTC; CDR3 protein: CASSLASGYNEQFF
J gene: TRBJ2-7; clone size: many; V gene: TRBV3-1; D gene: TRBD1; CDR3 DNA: TGTGCCAGCAGCCCGGGACAGGGGACCTACGAGCAGTACTTC; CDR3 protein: CASSPGQGTYEQYF
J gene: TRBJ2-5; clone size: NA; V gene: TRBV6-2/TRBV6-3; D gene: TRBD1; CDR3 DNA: TGTGCCAGCAGTTACCAGGGACAGCGTGCGGAGACCCAGTACTTC; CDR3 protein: CASSYQGQRAETQYF
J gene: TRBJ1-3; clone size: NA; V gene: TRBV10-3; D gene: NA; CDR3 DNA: TGTGCCATCAGTGGAGGCGACCCTGGAAACACCATATATTTT; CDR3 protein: CAISGGDPGNTIYF
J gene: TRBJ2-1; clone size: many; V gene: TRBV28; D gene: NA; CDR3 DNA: TGTGCCAGCGCGAACTCCGACAGTCACCTGCGCAATGAGCAGTTCTTC; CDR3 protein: CASANSDSHLRNEQFF
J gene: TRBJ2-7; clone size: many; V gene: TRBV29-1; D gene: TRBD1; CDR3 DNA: TGCAGCGTCGGCCCAGGACAGGGGAACGAGCAGTACTTC; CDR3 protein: CSVGPGQGNEQYF
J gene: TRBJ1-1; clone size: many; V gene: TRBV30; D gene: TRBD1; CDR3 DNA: TGTGCCTGGAGACTAGGACAGGGGAACACTGAAGCTTTCTTT; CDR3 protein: CAWRLGQGNTEAFF
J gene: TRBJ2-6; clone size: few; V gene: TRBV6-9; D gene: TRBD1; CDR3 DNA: TGTGCCAGCAGTTTGAACCCGGGACAGCCATTATGGGGGGCCAACGTCCTGACTTTC; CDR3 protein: CASSLNPGQPLWGANVLTF
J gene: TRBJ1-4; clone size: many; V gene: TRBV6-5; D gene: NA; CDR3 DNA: TGTGCCAGCAGTTTAACCGGGACGGGGAATGAAAAACTGTTTTTT; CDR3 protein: CASSLTGTGNEKLFF
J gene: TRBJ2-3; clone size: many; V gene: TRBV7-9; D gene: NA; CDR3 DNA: TGTGCCAGCAGCCCAGATCTTAGGCCTAGCACAGATACGCAGTATTTT; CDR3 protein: CASSPDLRPSTDTQYF
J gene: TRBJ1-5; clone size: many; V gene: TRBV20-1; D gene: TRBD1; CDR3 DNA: TGCAGTGCTAGAGGACAGGGAGGGGTAGACCAGCCCCAGCATTTT; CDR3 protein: CSARGQGGVDQPQHF
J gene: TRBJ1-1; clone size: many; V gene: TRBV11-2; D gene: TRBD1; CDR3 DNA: TGTGCCAGCAGCTTTGAGGGGGCTTATACTGAAGCTTTCTTT; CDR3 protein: CASSFEGAYTEAFF